This TCR beta chain derives from a study of beta chain features in type 1 diabetes (dated 2018 in TCRdb). In terms of the full investigation: No differences in mean age, gender distribution, total cell number or subset yield were found between patients and healthy donors. In the study, recently diagnosed type 1 diabetes patients and matched healthy donors were compared on the TCRB repertoires of their sorted circulating CD4+ T cell subsets. Regulatory and stem cell-like memory subsets were isolated from only 8 patients and about eight healthy donors, whereas naive and central memory subsets came from all 28 donors. A total of roughly 110 million sorted cells were examined across all samples, and the number of cells per subset was strongly correlated with RNA yield.

The entire amount of isolated RNA was reverse transcribed using the High Capacity cDNA Reverse Transcription Kit, so the sequenced TCRB transcripts were expressed ones. Deep immunoSEQ sequencing was applied to naive, central memory and regulatory T cell samples, giving an average of about 3.8 million total reads per sample. After sorted cells were lysed in RLT buffer, RNA was extracted with DNase-treated RNeasy Micro or Mini kits, with the choice depending on cell number. Each cell subset was processed separately to prevent cross-contamination, with patient and healthy donor samples processed together. The immunoSEQ multiplex PCR was used to amplify TCRB sequences from cDNA, generating 87-bp fragments that spanned the CDR3 region. Sequencing of the amplicons was done on the Illumina HiSeq platform. Processing in the source paper ran as follows. PCR bias was computationally corrected using synthetic template baselines, reads within Hamming distance 2 were collapsed, and singletons that could not be merged were discarded. Reads were aligned against IMGT so that V, D and J genes, CDR3 length and insertions or deletions at six rearrangement sites could be assigned. Within each subset, clonotype counts were normalized to sorted cell number, after which true diversity and Gini coefficients were computed with the tcR R package. The overlap coefficient, calculated on TCRB nucleotide sequences, was used to measure repertoire sharing. As a proxy for the pre-selection repertoire, out-of-frame TCRB sequences from naive cells were analyzed. TCRdb's version of the immuneACCESS table is confined to in-frame rearrangements and falls short of the full clone set. An unresolved V gene accounts for under half of the shortfall where checked; the remainder is of unknown origin. From that table come the V and J calls and clone size; the DNA was used to work out D and trimming. A total of 500,000 to 800,000 clones appear in this sample, around an eighth of them only once. The top ten clones comprise approximately 0.11% of the sample.

From each donor, a single peripheral blood sample of about 110 mL on average was drawn into heparinised tubes. Naive, central memory, regulatory and stem cell-like memory CD4+ T cells were sorted on a BD FACSAria II using a panel including CD45RO, CCR7, CD25, CD127, CD95 and CD27. Purity was above 95% for every sorted population. PBMCs were isolated right away by Lymphoprep density gradient centrifugation and were stained directly, without culture. To minimize batch effects, samples were stained and sorted in pairs, one healthy donor with one patient per experiment. Paper-wide results and their limitations: Shorter templates might be favored by PCR, yet because patient and control samples were amplified and corrected together, any such skew would affect both groups equally. Because cDNA rather than genomic DNA was sequenced, highly expressing activated cells could have been over-represented, although no difference in activation and CD3 levels was found between groups. The naive, central memory and regulatory TCRB repertoires appeared to resemble one another more closely among patients than among healthy donors. Type 1 diabetes patients showed a moderate but significant shortening of TCRB CDR3 length in all four CD4+ subsets. Patients with type 1 diabetes made fewer insertions and deleted more nucleotides at VDJ recombination sites, implying thymic rearrangement abnormalities. Because the HLA sub-analyses included only small numbers of individuals, any influence of HLA type on TCRB rearrangement was left unresolved.

The CDR3 runs 13 residues from the cysteine to the phenylalanine. Only CDR3 DNA remains: 39 bases, in frame from the first base. The germline V gene (reference sequence) supplies CDR1 SGHNT and CDR2 YYREEE. There are a few counts of this clone. Its antigen target is currently unknown. A read error may account for a junction end that differs from germline. The sample taken for sequencing was naive CD4+ T cells from blood. Read against the paper, the sample's cell subset or site label means: true naive CD4+ T cells. Recombination joined TRBV5-4 with TRBJ2-7, with TRBD1 tentatively as D gene (6 bases match). The source is a man aged 25-40 years with type 1 diabetes. The sequence in DNA is TGTGCCAGCAGCCCTTCGGACAGCCCGACGTCAGCCTTC. It codes for CASSPSDSPTSAF.